This T cell receptor beta chain was obtained from a study of control samples from healthy donors and cancer patients. Clones were sequenced by immunoSEQ multiplex PCR, and TCRdb holds only the in-frame ones, with some missing. The sample has 120,000 or so clones; almost 95% are singletons. The germline gives CDR1 SGHVS, CDR2 FNYEAQ. The CDR3 totals 13 residues. Trimming removed 4 bases from V and 5 bases from J, with 11 bases in between. The sample was PBMCs. The clonotype originates from an elderly man with head and neck cancer. V gene TRBV7-6 combines with J gene TRBJ2-5; no firm D call. The CDR3: CASSYVVGETQYF. DNA of the CDR3: TGTGCCAGCAGCTACGTAGTAGGGGAGACCCAGTACTTC.